This TCR beta chain emerged from a study of CD8 T cells in Susac syndrome. Random hexamers primed reverse transcription of about 0.45 to 1 ug RNA. TCR beta CDR3 was amplified by immunoSEQ multiplex PCR. This amplification extended across 54 Vbeta and 13 Jbeta segments. TCRdb passed the immunoSEQ multiplex PCR reads through MiXCR, listing each CDR3 protein once. The repertoire includes about 130,000 distinct CDR3 sequences, around 96% of them detected once, and more than 0.1% sits in the top ten. The CDR3 runs to 16 residues. CDR1 is SGHKS, CDR2 YYEKEE, per germline (reference sequence). V shed 5 bases and J shed 4 bases, with 21 bases lying between them. This clonotype has only one observation.

Input material: CD4+ T cells from PBMCs. This sequence originates from a human donor in good health. This chain links TRBV5-5 with TRBJ1-1; D call uncertain. CDR3 nucleotide sequence: TGTGCCAGCAGGCCTGCCTCCTTGAGGGAATTCACTGAAGCTTTCTTT. This sequence encodes CASRPASLREFTEAFF.